The 20 T cell receptor beta chains in this list originate from one sample, sequenced in a study of cytomegalovirus exposure and HLA in healthy donors. Both 60 Vbeta primers and 13 Jbeta primers went into the PCR. Method: immunoSEQ multiplex PCR; TCRdb's copy keeps in-frame clones and lacks some. This sample's clone table lists tens of thousands of clones. Sequencing was carried out using PBMCs. The receptor set was obtained from a woman between 40 and 50 years old in good health and CMV-seropositive.

This rearrangement joins TRBV5-1 to TRBJ2-7; TRBD2 aligns across 9 bases. The V and J ends lost 2 bases and 5 bases, in that order; junction bases with no gene match: 11. The germline gives CDR1 SGHRS, CDR2 YFSETQ. The CDR3 extends over 16 amino acids. CDR3 in DNA: TGCGCCAGCAGCTTCTCAGATAGCGGGAGTGGCAACGAGCAGTACTTC. It is translated as CASSFSDSGSGNEQYF.

The CDR3 bases are TGTGCCAGCAGCTTAGATGGATTGGGGGGTGAGACCCAGTACTTC. Translating gives CASSLDGLGGETQYF. The V gene is TRBV11-2, the J gene TRBJ2-5, with TRBD2 as a possible D gene (6 bases). CDR1 and CDR2 (germline): SGHAT, FQNNGV. There are 15 residues in the CDR3. V was trimmed by 0 bases and J by 5 bases, leaving 13 bases between them.

This chain connects TRBV5-1 to TRBJ1-1, with D possibly matching TRBD1 (5 bases). Between the trimmed V and J ends, which lost 4 bases and 5 bases, there was a span of 18 bases. The CDR3 totals 15 residues. Germline CDR1 and CDR2: SGHRS and YFSETQ. The CDR3 DNA reads TGCGCCAGCAGCCTTACGTTGGGGCTCGATACTGAAGCTTTCTTT. Amino acid sequence: CASSLTLGLDTEAFF. Supplemented by reference TRBV5-1 and TRBJ1-1, the full variable domain reads KAGVTQTPRYLIKTRGQQVTLSCSPISGHRSVSWYQQTPGQGLQFLFEYFSETQRNKGNFPGRFSGRQFSNSRSEMNVSTLELGDSALYLCASSLTLGLDTEAFFGQGTRLTVV.

The chain recombines TRBV6-7 with TRBJ1-5; D ambiguous. TRBV6-7 is assigned to the ORF class and has an uncertain function. V was clipped by 5 bases and J by 6 bases, with 11 bases between them. The CDR3 extends over 13 amino acids. CDR3 nucleotide sequence: TGTGCCAGCAGTCGTGTTTTGAGTCAGCCCCAGCATTTT. Amino acid sequence: CASSRVLSQPQHF.

This sequence joins TRBV7-8 and TRBJ2-5; 16 nucleotides line up with TRBD2. With V trimmed by 5 bases and J by 5 bases, 8 bases remained unmatched. CDR1 and CDR2 (germline): SGHVS, FQNEAQ. The CDR3 runs to 17 residues. CDR3 nucleotides: TGTGCCAGCAGCACGGGACTAGCGGGAGGGCCGGTGGAGACCCAGTACTTC. It encodes CASSTGLAGGPVETQYF.

This rearrangement joins TRBV28 to TRBJ2-7; 8 positions agree with TRBD1. The CDR3 runs to 13 residues. Germline CDR1 and CDR2: MDHEN and SYDVKM. The V segment lost 4 bases and the J segment 2 bases; nucleotides outside the gene matches: 1. Here the CDR3 reads CASSSTGAYEQYF. CDR3 DNA: TGTGCCAGCAGTTCGACAGGGGCCTACGAGCAGTACTTC.

This chain links TRBV30 with TRBJ1-1; no reliable D call. Germline lookup yields CDR1 GTSNPN and CDR2 SVGIG (reference sequence). The CDR3 contains 13 residues. V lost 3 bases to trimming and J lost 2 bases, with 10 bases between them. The CDR3 DNA is TGTGCCTGGAGCCTTACACCAAACACTGAAGCTTTCTTT. This encodes CAWSLTPNTEAFF.

CDR3 amino acids: CASSQDPGQGPNTGELFF. The CDR3 DNA sequence: TGCGCCAGCAGCCAAGACCCGGGACAGGGGCCGAACACCGGGGAGCTGTTTTTT. The gene calls are TRBV4-3 and TRBJ2-2, with TRBD1 matching 10 bases. Germline trimming cut 0 bases from V and 0 bases from J; bases unmatched to any gene: 4. Per the germline V gene, CDR1 is LGHNA and CDR2 is YSLEER. There are 18 residues in the CDR3.

The chain links TRBV29-1 to TRBJ2-7; 10 positions match TRBD1. Germline V CDR1 and CDR2: SQVTM, ANQGSEA. The ends lost 6 bases at V and 5 bases at J; junction bases unmatched: 7. There are 13 residues in the CDR3. Here the CDR3 DNA reads TGCAGCGTGCACCGGGACAGGGGTAACGAGCAGTACTTC. It specifies CSVHRDRGNEQYF.

The chain recombines TRBV4-3 with TRBJ2-7; 7 nucleotides match TRBD1. This CDR3 comprises 16 residues. In germline, CDR1 is LGHNA, CDR2 YSLEER. Trimming took 4 bases from V and 0 from J; bases not matched to a gene: 9. The CDR3 loop is CASSPSGTASSYEQYF. The DNA for the CDR3 is TGCGCCAGCAGCCCCTCCGGGACAGCCAGCTCCTACGAGCAGTACTTC.

The rearrangement joins TRBV11-2 to TRBJ2-5; TRBD1 matches at 8 bases. This CDR3 is 15 amino acids long. Germline CDR1 reads SGHAT; CDR2 reads FQNNGV. The junction had 5 bases not matched to a gene; V was cut back by 5 bases and J by 0 bases. As DNA, the CDR3 is TGTGCCAGCAGCCGAGGACAGGGTAACCAAGAGACCCAGTACTTC. The encoded protein is CASSRGQGNQETQYF.

The chain is built from TRBV30 and TRBJ2-5; 9 nucleotides align to TRBD1. Germline loops: CDR1 GTSNPN, CDR2 SVGIG (reference sequence). V lost 5 bases, J lost 5 bases, and 9 bases stayed unmatched. CDR3 length: 14 residues. CDR3 loop: CAWEPGTGTETQYF. As DNA, the CDR3 is TGTGCCTGGGAGCCGGGGACAGGGACGGAGACCCAGTACTTC.

The J gene is TRBJ1-1, the V gene TRBV5-1; D gene unclear. V lost 1 base, J lost 3 bases, and 10 bases lay in between. The CDR3 is made up of 14 amino acids. Germline V gene lookup returns CDR1 SGHRS and CDR2 YFSETQ. DNA for the CDR3: TGCGCCAGCAGCTTGCTAGCCCTGGACACTGAAGCTTTCTTT. This sequence encodes CASSLLALDTEAFF.

V usage is TRBV5-1 and J usage is TRBJ2-3; possibly TRBD2 for D (5 bases). Germline CDR1 reads SGHRS; CDR2 reads YFSETQ. V was cut by 2 bases and J by 4 bases, with 11 bases left in between. This CDR3 is built from 14 residues. The CDR3 DNA reads TGCGCCAGCAGCTTACCAGAGGGTTCAGATACGCAGTATTTT. Translation gives CASSLPEGSDTQYF.

The rearrangement joins TRBV4-1 to TRBJ1-1, with unresolved D. Trimming cost V 1 base and J 6 bases, with 18 bases left between them. Per the germline V gene, CDR1 is MGHRA and CDR2 is YSYEKL. CDR3 length: 16 amino acids. The CDR3 sequence: CASSQGLASNYAEAFF. CDR3 in DNA: TGCGCCAGCAGCCAAGGATTAGCCAGTAACTACGCTGAAGCTTTCTTT.

The chain combines TRBV2 with TRBJ2-7, with 8 bases matching TRBD1. Germline CDR1 reads SNHLY; CDR2 reads FYNNEI. The CDR3 has 13 amino acids. The V segment lost 4 bases and the J segment 9 bases; nucleotides outside the gene matches: 8. CDR3 in DNA: TGTGCCAGCAGTGCTCAGGGGGCGCGGATGCAGTACTTC. This encodes CASSAQGARMQYF.

The rearrangement links TRBV6-5 to TRBJ2-2; D gene ambiguous. Trimming cost V 2 bases and J 8 bases, with 12 bases left between them. CDR3 length: 14 amino acids. Germline V lookup: CDR1 MNHEY, CDR2 SVGAGI. CDR3 DNA sequence: TGTGCCAGCAGTTACCAGCGCGCAACGGGGGAGCTGTTTTTT. It specifies CASSYQRATGELFF.

The rearrangement uses TRBV5-4 and TRBJ2-3; TRBD2 matches 8 bases. Germline V lookup: CDR1 SGHNT, CDR2 YYREEE (reference sequence). CDR3 length: 16 residues. V was pared by 4 bases and J by 5 bases, with 12 bases of the junction left unmatched. This chain's CDR3 is CASSPLAGSFEDTQYF. CDR3 in DNA: TGTGCCAGCAGCCCGTTAGCGGGGTCCTTTGAAGATACGCAGTATTTT.

This chain connects TRBV7-2 to TRBJ2-1, with 8 nucleotides matching TRBD2. The CDR3 sequence is 14 residues long. The germline V gene has CDR1 SGHTA and CDR2 FQGNSA. The J segment lost 8 bases and the V segment lost 5 bases, leaving 8 bases of the junction unmatched. The CDR3 nucleotides read TGTGCCAGCAGCCCGGGACTAGGAATCGATGAGCAGTTCTTC. The encoded protein is CASSPGLGIDEQFF.

The chain recombines TRBV29-1 with TRBJ2-1; 10 positions match TRBD2. The length of the CDR3 is 16 residues. V shed 7 bases, J shed 1 base, and the junction held 10 bases outside the gene matches. Germline V gene data show CDR1 as SQVTM and CDR2 as ANQGSEA. CDR3 sequence reads: CSAHGALAGSYNEQFF. The DNA of the CDR3 is TGCAGCGCCCACGGGGCACTAGCGGGGTCCTACAATGAGCAGTTCTTC.